This T cell receptor beta chain was captured in a study of CD8 T cells in ankylosing spondylitis. General study results and limits: One TCR beta motif, made up of several highly homologous variants, appeared characteristic of ankylosing spondylitis blood. Clones tied to disease were said to be significantly enriched in matched ankylosing spondylitis synovial fluid.

In germline, CDR1 is SGHKS, CDR2 YYEKEE (reference sequence). The CDR3 covers 15 residues. V shed 1 base and J shed 2 bases, with 12 bases lying between them. This clonotype has just a few counts. Its antigen is unknown. 5'-RACE, quantitative and with molecular barcodes, yielded the TCR beta libraries. Each CDR3 protein is one row after TCRdb ran MiXCR on the 5' RACE reads. The sample includes about 800,000 distinct CDR3 sequences, approximately 10% of them seen just once. This rearrangement joins TRBV5-5 to TRBJ2-5; D perhaps matches TRBD2 (5 bases). This receptor was identified in a male donor with ankylosing spondylitis. The sample consisted of blood, either unsorted or a sorted T cell fraction (not recorded which). CDR3 protein: CASSLTSWTQETQYF. The CDR3 nucleotides read TGTGCCAGCAGCTTGACCAGCTGGACTCAAGAGACCCAGTACTTC.